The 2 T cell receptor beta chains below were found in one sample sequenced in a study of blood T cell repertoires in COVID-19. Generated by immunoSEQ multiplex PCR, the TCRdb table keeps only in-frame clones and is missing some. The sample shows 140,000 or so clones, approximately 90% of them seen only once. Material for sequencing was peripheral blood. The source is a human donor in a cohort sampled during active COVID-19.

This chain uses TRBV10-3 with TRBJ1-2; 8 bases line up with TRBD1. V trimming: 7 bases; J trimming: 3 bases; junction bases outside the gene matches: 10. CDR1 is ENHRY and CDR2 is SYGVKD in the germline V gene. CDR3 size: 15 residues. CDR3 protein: CAITKGQGADYGYTF. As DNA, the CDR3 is TGTGCCATCACCAAAGGGCAGGGGGCGGACTATGGCTACACCTTC.

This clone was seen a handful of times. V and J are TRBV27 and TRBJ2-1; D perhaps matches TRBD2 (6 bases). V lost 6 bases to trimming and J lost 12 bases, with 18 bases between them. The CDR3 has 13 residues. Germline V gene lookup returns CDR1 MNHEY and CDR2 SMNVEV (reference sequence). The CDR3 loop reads CASSPRFGGWQFF. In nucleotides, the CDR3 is TGTGCCAGCAGCCCAAGGTTCGGGGGTTGGCAGTTCTTC.